The next 23 T cell receptor beta chains were all read from a single sample in a study of immune heterogeneity within non-small cell lung tumors. The authors amplified TCR beta CDR3 by multiplex PCR with 32 V and 13 J primers. TCRdb redid the calling of the multiplex PCR reads with MiXCR, one entry per CDR3 protein. The sample records about 7,200 distinct CDR3 sequences, roughly a fifth being singletons. Bulk tumor genomic DNA constituted the template, at roughly 660 ng per sample. Several far-apart biopsies were taken per primary tumor during surgery. Each patient presented with untreated, newly diagnosed non-small cell lung cancer and received curative surgery. Sequenced material: lung tumor tissue. Receptor source: a man in his fifties or sixties with non-small cell lung cancer.

Regarding this clonotype: A much larger clonotype is one base distant, so this may be a read error. V gene TRBV5-1 combines with J gene TRBJ2-1; the match to TRBD1 covers 9 bases. The CDR3 has 16 residues. Germline CDR1 and CDR2: SGHRS and YFSETQ. DNA of the CDR3: TGCGCCAGCAGCTTGGGGGAGGGGACAGGGCTGAATGAGCATTTCTTC. Translation gives CASSLGEGTGLNEHFF.

This clonotype is deemed medium-sized. The rearrangement uses TRBV7-8 and TRBJ2-7, with 7 bases matching TRBD2. CDR1 SGHVS and CDR2 FQNEAQ come from the germline V gene. This CDR3 is 15 amino acids long. V shed 1 base, J shed 0 bases, and the junction held 3 bases outside the gene matches. The CDR3 sequence: CASSLGEGFSYEQYF. The CDR3 DNA is TGTGCCAGCAGCTTAGGGGAGGGATTCTCCTACGAGCAGTACTTC. The full variable domain, in which reference TRBV7-8 and TRBJ2-7 provide the parts outside the CDR3, is GAGVSQSPRYKVAKRGQDVALRCDPISGHVSLFWYQQALGQGPEFLTYFQNEAQLDKSGLPSDRFFAERPEGSVSTLKIQRTQQEDSAVYLCASSLGEGFSYEQYFGPGTRLTVT.

With regard to this clonotype: With a much larger clone just one base away, this may be a read error. The V call is TRBV5-1, the J call TRBJ2-1; 7 nucleotides agree with TRBD2. The CDR3 has 14 residues. The germline gives CDR1 SGHRS, CDR2 YFSETQ. CDR3 amino acids: CARSSGTNLNEQFF. The CDR3 bases are TGCGCCAGAAGCTCCGGGACTAACCTCAATGAGCAGTTCTTC.

Concerning this clonotype itself: Being one base from a much bigger clone, this may be a read error. The V and J genes are TRBV11-3 and TRBJ2-1; 12 bases are a match to TRBD2. CDR3 length: 17 residues. CDR1 and CDR2 from the germline V gene are SGHNT and YENEEA. The CDR3, as DNA: TGTTCCAGCAGCTCCGGGACTAGCGGGTACGGCGACAATGAGCAGTTCTTC. Its protein is CSSSSGTSGYGDNEQFF.

This clonotype is labeled as medium-sized (0.01 to 0.1%). The chain uses TRBV6-1 and TRBJ2-7, with 7 bases that match TRBD2. Unmatched junction bases numbered 6, after V lost 7 bases and J lost 0 bases. This CDR3 is 14 amino acids long. Germline loops: CDR1 MNHNS, CDR2 SASEGT. The CDR3 region is CASTRDYSSYEQYF. In DNA, the CDR3 is TGTGCCAGCACCCGGGACTACAGCTCCTACGAGCAGTACTTC.

About this clonotype: This may stem from a read error, because a much larger clone lies one nucleotide away. This chain joins TRBV9 and TRBJ2-3; D may be TRBD2 (6 bases). Germline CDR1 SGDLS, CDR2 YYNGEE. This CDR3 spans 14 amino acids. Trimming left V 4 bases short and J 4 bases short, with 13 bases between. CDR3 nucleotide sequence: TGTGCCAGCAGCTTACGGGAGCTGGCAGATACGCAGTATTTT. Amino acid sequence: CASSLRELADTQYF.

Details on this clonotype: Given a much more abundant clone one base away, this may be a read error. This chain joins TRBV28 and TRBJ2-4, with D possibly TRBD2 on 5 matching bases. The CDR3 length is 15 residues. The V and J ends lost 1 base and 2 bases respectively, with 9 bases between them. The V gene's germline CDR1 is MDHEN and CDR2 SYDVKM. The CDR3 bases are TGTGCCAGCAGTTTATCGGGGATACCCAAAAACATTCAGTACTTC. Encoded protein: CASSLSGIPKNIQYF.

As concerns this clonotype: One base away lies a much larger clone, so this may be a sequencing read error. The rearrangement links TRBV3-1 to TRBJ2-7; the D gene is possibly TRBD1 (5 bases). Germline assignment: CDR1 LGHDT and CDR2 YNNKEL (reference sequence). CDR3 length: 17 amino acids. The CDR3 DNA reads as TGTGCCAGCAGCCATGTCCCCGCAGGGTCTACTACCTACGAGCAGTGCTTC. Amino acids: CASSHVPAGSTTYEQCF.

This clonotype rates as medium-sized. The genes are TRBV27 and TRBJ2-6; TRBD1 might be the D (5 bases). CDR3 size: 18 residues. Deletions cut 7 bases from V and 0 bases from J, with 19 bases between. The germline gives CDR1 MNHEY, CDR2 SMNVEV (reference sequence). CDR3 nucleotide sequence: TGTGCCAGCACCCAAACAGGAAGAACCTACTCTGGGGCCAACGTCCTGACTTTC. Translated, it gives CASTQTGRTYSGANVLTF.

Worth noting for this clonotype: This is likely a read error, given that the CDR3 carries no conserved phenylalanine or tryptophan at its end. J is TRBJ2-7 and V is TRBV6-2 or TRBV6-3; tentative D call: TRBD2 (5 bases). Germline CDR1 is MNHEY and CDR2 is SVGEGT. Deletions cut 5 bases from V and 6 bases from J, with 11 bases between. CDR3 length: 12 amino acids. In DNA, the CDR3 is TGTGCCAGCAGTGAAATGGGGAGCGAGCAGTACTTA. It yields the protein CASSEMGSEQYL.

This clonotype is labeled medium-sized. The chain recombines TRBV20-1 with TRBJ2-7, with D possibly TRBD2 on 5 matching bases. V was trimmed by 7 bases and J by 2 bases, leaving 12 bases between them. The length of the CDR3 is 12 residues. Germline V gene lookup returns CDR1 DFQATT and CDR2 SNEGSKA (reference sequence). The CDR3 here is CSGLGEAYEQYF. The CDR3, as DNA: TGCAGTGGGCTGGGAGAGGCCTACGAGCAGTACTTC.

Within the sample, this clonotype is medium-sized. The gene calls are TRBV6-1 and TRBJ1-3, with D unresolved. Germline CDR1 and CDR2: MNHNS and SASEGT. This CDR3 contains 15 residues. V lost 6 bases to trimming and J lost 0 bases, with 12 bases between them. CDR3 region: CASRADGNSGNTIYF. The CDR3 nucleotides read TGTGCCAGCAGGGCGGACGGAAACTCTGGAAACACCATATATTTT.

The table lists this clonotype with many counts. V gene TRBV7-9 combines with J gene TRBJ2-7, with TRBD2 matching 9 bases. This CDR3 is 14 amino acids long. With 4 bases clipped from V and 5 bases from J, the junction kept 6 bases outside the gene matches. The germline V gene encodes CDR1 SEHNR and CDR2 FQNEAQ (reference sequence). The CDR3 DNA reads as TGTGCCAGCAGCTCCTCTAGCGGGATCGACGAGCAGTACTTC. Its protein is CASSSSSGIDEQYF.

This clonotype is judged medium-sized. This rearrangement joins TRBV20-1 to TRBJ2-3; 10 bases are shared with TRBD1. The CDR3 runs 15 residues. CDR1 and CDR2 (germline): DFQATT, SNEGSKA (reference sequence). Trimming at V came to 1 base and at J to 1 base, leaving 2 bases not matched to a gene. The CDR3 loop is CSARAGTGGTDTQYF. The CDR3 bases are TGCAGTGCTAGAGCCGGGACAGGGGGCACAGATACGCAGTATTTT.

As to this clonotype: This may be a read error, as it is one base from a much larger clone. The CDR3 does not close with the conserved phenylalanine or tryptophan, likely indicating a read error. The chain is built from TRBV20-1 and TRBJ2-5, with no clear D. The CDR3 sequence is 11 residues long. V dropped 6 bases and J dropped 3 bases, with 8 bases sitting between them. Germline CDR1 DFQATT, CDR2 SNEGSKA (reference sequence). The CDR3 nucleotides are TGCAGTGCCGTTATAAAAGAGACCCAGTACTTA. This sequence encodes CSAVIKETQYL.

The chain joins TRBV20-1 to TRBJ2-5, with 8 positions matching TRBD1. The junction had 0 bases not matched to a gene; V was cut back by 1 base and J by 5 bases. CDR1 and CDR2 from the germline V gene are DFQATT and SNEGSKA (reference sequence). The CDR3 spans 12 residues. This CDR3 reads CSARGQGETQYF. In nucleotides, the CDR3 is TGCAGTGCTAGAGGACAGGGGGAGACCCAGTACTTC.

By share, this clonotype counts as medium-sized. This rearrangement joins TRBV28 to TRBJ2-7; D perhaps matches TRBD1 (5 bases). Germline V gene lookup returns CDR1 MDHEN and CDR2 SYDVKM. This CDR3 is built from 15 residues. The germline V and J ends were trimmed by 1 base and 4 bases, with 14 bases remaining between them. The CDR3 region is CASSLSQGDDYEQYF. The CDR3, as DNA: TGTGCCAGCAGTTTATCGCAGGGCGACGATTACGAGCAGTACTTC.

This clonotype is medium-sized by share. The chain is built from TRBV14 and TRBJ2-1; 12 bases line up with TRBD2. The germline V gene encodes CDR1 SGHDN and CDR2 FVKESK. The CDR3 consists of 17 residues. Losses at the gene ends were 4 bases for V and 8 bases for J; bases not matched to a gene: 12. For the CDR3, the DNA is TGTGCCAGCAGCCCCCCCGTGGGGCTAGCGGGAGGGGATGAGCAGTTCTTC. This sequence encodes CASSPPVGLAGGDEQFF.

This clonotype is medium-sized within its sample. The rearrangement links TRBV2 to TRBJ1-6; no firm D call. The CDR3 covers 13 residues. V dropped 8 bases and J dropped 7 bases, with 12 bases sitting between them. Looked up from germline, CDR1 is SNHLY and CDR2 is FYNNEI. This CDR3 reads CASLGYLNSPLHF. DNA for the CDR3: TGTGCCAGCCTGGGATATTTGAATTCACCCCTCCACTTT. The entire variable domain, with the rest obtained from reference TRBV2 and TRBJ1-6, is as follows: EPEVTQTPSHQVTQMGQEVILRCVPISNHLYFYWYRQILGQKVEFLVSFYNNEISEKSEIFDDQFSVERPDGSNFTLKIRSTKLEDSAMYFCASLGYLNSPLHFGNGTRLTVT.

Sample share makes this clonotype medium-sized. The J gene is TRBJ1-5, the V gene TRBV20-1; 10 positions match TRBD1. V lost 6 bases and J lost 6; bases outside the gene matches: 8. Germline loops: CDR1 DFQATT, CDR2 SNEGSKA (reference sequence). The CDR3 length is 14 residues. The CDR3 region has the DNA TGCAGTGCCACGGGACAGGGGAAGAGTCAGCCCCAGCATTTT. This sequence encodes CSATGQGKSQPQHF.

The V and J genes are TRBV7-6 and TRBJ2-5; tentatively, D is TRBD2 (5 bases). Germline CDR1 is SGHVS and CDR2 is FNYEAQ. The CDR3 has 16 amino acids. V gave up 4 bases and J gave up 2 bases, with 17 bases separating them. CDR3 amino acids: CASSSLGESPQETQYF. CDR3 nucleotides: TGTGCCAGCAGCTCACTTGGGGAGTCCCCACAAGAGACCCAGTACTTC. Full variable domain (missing parts from reference TRBV7-6 and TRBJ2-5): GAGVSQSPRYKVTKRGQDVALRCDPISGHVSLYWYRQALGQGPEFLTYFNYEAQQDKSGLPNDRFSAERPEGSISTLTIQRTEQRDSAMYRCASSSLGESPQETQYFGPGTRLLVL.

On this clonotype itself: One base away lies a much larger clone, so this may be a sequencing read error. This rearrangement joins TRBV5-8 to TRBJ1-3; tentative D call: TRBD1 (5 bases). The CDR3 runs to 15 residues. CDR1 and CDR2 from the germline V gene are SGHTS and YDEGEE. For the CDR3, the DNA is TGTGCCAGAAGCTTGGGCGGGGGCTCTGGAAACACCATATATTTT. Protein: CARSLGGGSGNTIYF.

By share of the sample, this clonotype is medium-sized (0.01 to 0.1%). This chain connects TRBV7-9 to TRBJ2-7, with 9 bases that match TRBD2. Per the germline V gene, CDR1 is SEHNR and CDR2 is FQNEAQ (reference sequence). The CDR3 is made up of 16 amino acids. V was pared by 4 bases and J by 4 bases, with 11 bases of the junction left unmatched. CDR3 coding DNA: TGTGCCAGCAGCTCACAGGGGAGTAGCGGGAGATACGAGCAGTACTTC. Protein sequence: CASSSQGSSGRYEQYF.